The 20 T cell receptor beta chains listed next were all sequenced from one sample in a study of CD8 T cell repertoires and HIV-1 epitope variants. Which antigens these TCRs recognize remains unknown. Here immunoSEQ multiplex PCR was the method, and the copy in TCRdb shows in-frame clones only, minus some. The sample records fewer than 6,500 clones, about 62% being singletons. Specimen: cultured CD8+ T cells derived from PBMCs. Source of these receptors: a male donor with HIV.

Concerning this clone: One end of the junction is discordant with germline, which a read error may explain. The CDR3 coding sequence is TGCGCCAGCACCTTGACAGGGGAGGGCACTGAAGCTTTCTTT. Translated: CASTLTGEGTEAFF. V is TRBV5-1 and J is TRBJ1-1; 8 bases agree with TRBD1. Germline assignment: CDR1 SGHRS and CDR2 YFSETQ. The CDR3 is made up of 14 amino acids.

The rearrangement joins TRBV27 to TRBJ2-5; 7 positions match TRBD2. The germline gives CDR1 MNHEY, CDR2 SMNVEV (reference sequence). This CDR3 region has 15 residues. V shed 3 bases and J 1 base; nucleotides not matched to a gene: 5. The CDR3 nucleotides read TGTGCCAGCAGTTTGCGGCGGGGGACCCAAGAGACCCAGTACTTC. This sequence encodes CASSLRRGTQETQYF.

This sequence joins TRBV9 and TRBJ2-5; 10 positions match TRBD2. The V gene end was trimmed by 0 bases and the J gene end by 2 bases; junction bases not matched to a gene: 4. The CDR3 runs to 16 residues. Germline CDR1 is SGDLS and CDR2 is YYNGEE. CDR3 in amino acids: CASSVGAAGGQETQYF. The CDR3 nucleotides read TGTGCCAGCAGCGTAGGGGCAGCGGGGGGGCAAGAGACCCAGTACTTC.

This sequence joins TRBV7-9 and TRBJ2-7, with D perhaps matching TRBD2 (5 bases). CDR3 length equals 14 residues. Germline values: CDR1 SEHNR, CDR2 FQNEAQ (reference sequence). The ends were cut back, 3 bases at V and 5 bases at J, with 14 bases in the middle. In nucleotides, the CDR3 is TGTGCCAGCAGCTTGGGAGTAACTCCCCACGAGCAGTACTTC. This codes for CASSLGVTPHEQYF.

The V gene is TRBV28, the J gene TRBJ1-4; tentative D call: TRBD1 (6 bases). The ends were cut back, 4 bases at V and 5 bases at J, with 17 bases in the middle. CDR1 and CDR2 (germline): MDHEN, SYDVKM. This CDR3 has 16 residues. The CDR3: CASSSEGVGGNEKLFF. CDR3 in DNA: TGTGCCAGCAGTTCCGAGGGGGTGGGGGGGAATGAAAAACTGTTTTTT. Combining the CDR3 with reference TRBV28 and TRBJ1-4 gives the whole variable domain DVKVTQSSRYLVKRTGEKVFLECVQDMDHENMFWYRQDPGLGLRLIYFSYDVKMKEKGDIPEGYSVSREKKERFSLILESASTNQTSMYLCASSSEGVGGNEKLFFGSGTQLSVL.

The chain couples TRBV5-1 to TRBJ2-7; 9 bases are shared with TRBD1. Per the germline V gene, CDR1 is SGHRS and CDR2 is YFSETQ. V shed 4 bases, J shed 5 bases, and the junction held 7 bases outside the gene matches. The CDR3 loop spans 14 amino acids. CDR3 protein: CASSTGTGLHEQYF. The CDR3 DNA is TGCGCCAGCAGCACTGGGACAGGGCTCCACGAGCAGTACTTC.

The chain combines TRBV7-2 with TRBJ1-3; possible D gene TRBD1, 6 bases. Germline V lookup: CDR1 SGHTA, CDR2 FQGNSA. The CDR3 extends over 15 amino acids. Trimming took 5 bases from V and 5 from J, leaving 16 bases between them. The CDR3 here is CASSQFGGARNTIYF. DNA of the CDR3: TGTGCCAGCAGCCAATTCGGGGGGGCGAGAAACACCATATATTTT.

The chain recombines TRBV7-9 with TRBJ2-5; 9 positions agree with TRBD1. The CDR3 length is 16 residues. V dropped 5 bases and J dropped 5; count of bases not matched to a gene: 12. The V gene's germline CDR1 is SEHNR and CDR2 FQNEAQ (reference sequence). The CDR3 region has the DNA TGTGCCAGCAGCCCCCTCCCGGGACAGGGAGAGGAGACCCAGTACTTC. It translates to CASSPLPGQGEETQYF.

The V call is TRBV19, the J call TRBJ2-7; the D is unclear. The CDR3 is 13 residues long. Trimming took 4 bases from V and 0 from J, leaving 7 bases between them. Germline CDR1 is LNHDA and CDR2 is SQIVND (reference sequence). CDR3: CASSNGPSYEQYF. In nucleotides, the CDR3 is TGTGCCAGTAGTAATGGACCCTCCTACGAGCAGTACTTC. The entire variable domain, with the rest obtained from reference TRBV19 and TRBJ2-7, is as follows: DGGITQSPKYLFRKEGQNVTLSCEQNLNHDAMYWYRQDPGQGLRLIYYSQIVNDFQKGDIAEGYSVSREKKESFPLTVTSAQKNPTAFYLCASSNGPSYEQYFGPGTRLTVT.

This chain connects TRBV7-9 to TRBJ2-7; D gene ambiguous. CDR3 size: 15 residues. Between the trimmed V and J ends, which lost 4 bases and 7 bases, there was a span of 20 bases. Germline V gives CDR1 SEHNR, CDR2 FQNEAQ (reference sequence). CDR3 coding DNA: TGTGCCAGCAGCTCCCTTTTTTCGGATATAGGGGAGCAGTACTTC. Translated, it gives CASSSLFSDIGEQYF.

The V call is TRBV6-5, the J call TRBJ2-2; D remains unclear. Germline CDR1 and CDR2: MNHEY and SVGAGI. The ends were cut back, 2 bases at V and 1 base at J, with 5 bases in the middle. CDR3 size: 14 residues. CDR3 sequence reads: CASSYALNTGELFF. The CDR3 DNA sequence: TGTGCCAGCAGTTACGCGCTGAACACCGGGGAGCTGTTTTTT.

The table lists this clone with a few counts. The rearrangement links TRBV14 to TRBJ2-5, with D perhaps matching TRBD2 (6 bases). This CDR3 comprises 15 residues. Germline CDR1 reads SGHDN; CDR2 reads FVKESK. V dropped 5 bases and J dropped 4 bases, with 17 bases sitting between them. CDR3 sequence (DNA): TGTGCCAGCAGCTCTCGCCGGGGGAAGAGAGAGACCCAGTACTTC. Translated, it gives CASSSRRGKRETQYF. The full variable domain, rest sourced from reference TRBV14 and TRBJ2-5, is EAGVTQFPSHSVIEKGQTVTLRCDPISGHDNLYWYRRVMGKEIKFLLHFVKESKQDESGMPNNRFLAERTGGTYSTLKVQPAELEDSGVYFCASSSRRGKRETQYFGPGTRLLVL.

This chain uses TRBV27 with TRBJ2-3; D is possibly TRBD1 or TRBD2 (5 bases each). With 3 bases removed from V and 4 bases from J, the gap between germline ends came to 14 bases. From germline, CDR1 is MNHEY and CDR2 SMNVEV (reference sequence). The length of the CDR3 is 15 residues. The CDR3 DNA sequence: TGTGCCAGCAGTTTGACGGGACCCAGCCCAGATACGCAGTATTTT. Its protein product is CASSLTGPSPDTQYF.

The chain is built from TRBV29-1 and TRBJ2-3; maybe TRBD2 (5 bases). Germline V gives CDR1 SQVTM, CDR2 ANQGSEA. With 5 bases removed from V and 2 bases from J, the gap between germline ends came to 14 bases. This CDR3 comprises 14 residues. For the CDR3, the DNA is TGCAGCGTTTACGGGATTAGGGCCACAGATACGCAGTATTTT. Translating gives CSVYGIRATDTQYF.

The CDR3 DNA reads as TGCAGCGGGCTGGGACAGTTCTACGAGCAGTACTTC. Translation gives CSGLGQFYEQYF. This chain connects TRBV29-1 to TRBJ2-7; the match to TRBD1 covers 7 bases. In germline, CDR1 is SQVTM, CDR2 ANQGSEA. The CDR3 totals 12 residues. Germline trimming cut 7 bases from V and 3 bases from J; bases unmatched to any gene: 6.

The gene calls are TRBV6-5 and TRBJ2-5; D gene unclear. The CDR3 runs to 15 residues. CDR1 is MNHEY, CDR2 SVGAGI, per germline. V lost 0 bases and J lost 5, with 13 bases in between. The CDR3 sequence is CASSYSGTLAETQYF. CDR3 DNA sequence: TGTGCCAGCAGTTACTCTGGAACACTTGCGGAGACCCAGTACTTC.

This rearrangement joins TRBV5-5 to TRBJ1-2; no clear D gene. The germline gives CDR1 SGHKS, CDR2 YYEKEE (reference sequence). This CDR3 spans 15 amino acids. V gave up 0 bases and J gave up 3 bases, with 12 bases separating them. This chain's CDR3 is CASSLAVGIDYGYTF. DNA of the CDR3: TGTGCCAGCAGCTTGGCCGTGGGGATTGACTATGGCTACACCTTC.

This clone is a singleton in its sample. The chain uses TRBV7-2 and TRBJ2-7, with TRBD1 identical over 8 bases. With 4 bases clipped from V and 3 bases from J, the junction kept 8 bases outside the gene matches. CDR3 length equals 15 residues. Per germline, CDR1 SGHTA and CDR2 FQGNSA. The CDR3 coding sequence is TGTGCCAGCAGCTCAAGGACAGGGATCGTCTACGAGCAGTACTTC. As protein: CASSSRTGIVYEQYF.

This clone was recorded a few times. V is TRBV5-6 and J is TRBJ1-2; the match to TRBD1 covers 8 bases. Per the germline V gene, CDR1 is SGHDT and CDR2 is YYEEEE. This CDR3 comprises 14 residues. Trimming removed 5 bases from V and 9 bases from J; junction bases left unmatched: 12. The CDR3 sequence is CASSIPQGAGSYTF. CDR3 nucleotide sequence: TGTGCCAGCAGTATCCCCCAGGGGGCCGGGAGCTACACCTTC.

The rearrangement links TRBV6-5 to TRBJ1-2; D gene unclear. The CDR3 is 13 amino acids. Between the trimmed V and J ends, which lost 7 bases and 5 bases, there was a span of 14 bases. In germline, CDR1 is MNHEY, CDR2 SVGAGI. CDR3: CASTSNAGYGYTF. CDR3 coding DNA: TGTGCCAGCACCTCGAACGCGGGGTATGGCTACACCTTC.